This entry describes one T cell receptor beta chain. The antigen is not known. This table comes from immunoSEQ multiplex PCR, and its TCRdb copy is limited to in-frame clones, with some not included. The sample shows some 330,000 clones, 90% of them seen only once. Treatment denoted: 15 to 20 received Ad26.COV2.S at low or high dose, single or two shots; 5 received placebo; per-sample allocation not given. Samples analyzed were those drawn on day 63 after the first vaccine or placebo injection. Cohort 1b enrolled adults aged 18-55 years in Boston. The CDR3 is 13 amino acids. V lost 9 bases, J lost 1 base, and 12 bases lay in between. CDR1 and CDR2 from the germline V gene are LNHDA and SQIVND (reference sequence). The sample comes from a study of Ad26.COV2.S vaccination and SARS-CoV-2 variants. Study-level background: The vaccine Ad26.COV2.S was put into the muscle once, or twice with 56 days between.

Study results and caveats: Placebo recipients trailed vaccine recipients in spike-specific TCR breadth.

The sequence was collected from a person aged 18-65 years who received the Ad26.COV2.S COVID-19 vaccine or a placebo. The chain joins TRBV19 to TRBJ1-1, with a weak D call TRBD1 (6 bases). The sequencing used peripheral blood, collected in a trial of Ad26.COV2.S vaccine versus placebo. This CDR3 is CASGGSENTEAFF. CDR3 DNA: TGTGCCAGCGGGGGCTCGGAGAACACTGAAGCTTTCTTT.